These 4 T cell receptor beta chains came from one sample sequenced in a study of shared T cell receptors in the human thymus. Here immunoSEQ multiplex PCR was the method, and the copy in TCRdb shows in-frame clones only, minus some. The table includes some 640,000 clones, about 90% detected once. The data were also submitted as part of a second study, on human thymus T cells.

Sequenced: thymocytes. All receptors derive from a boy younger than two with a congenital heart defect.

The chain has TRBV7-6 and TRBJ1-1, with unresolved D. The CDR3 extends over 15 amino acids. Looked up from germline, CDR1 is SGHVS and CDR2 is FNYEAQ. Trimming stripped 0 bases from V and 3 bases from J, with 11 bases between. The CDR3 DNA is TGTGCCAGCAGCTTAGCCCCTTCAGAGGACACTGAAGCTTTCTTT. Protein: CASSLAPSEDTEAFF.

In nucleotides, the CDR3 is TGTGCCTGGAGTGTAATTTTGGGCGCGAACACCGGGGAGCTGTTTTTT. Translated, it gives CAWSVILGANTGELFF. V is TRBV30 and J is TRBJ2-2; D call uncertain. The ends were cut back, 0 bases at V and 0 bases at J, with 11 bases in the middle. Germline V gene sequence: CDR1 GTSNPN, CDR2 SVGIG (reference sequence). The length of the CDR3 is 16 residues.

The chain recombines TRBV5-1 with TRBJ1-1, with a tentative D call TRBD1 (5 bases). There are 14 residues in the CDR3. The V gene lost 5 bases and the J gene lost 5 bases, with 16 bases spanning the gap. Germline V CDR1 and CDR2: SGHRS, YFSETQ. CDR3 in DNA: TGCGCCAGCAGAAGAGCACCGGGGGGGACTGAAGCTTTCTTT. This gives the protein CASRRAPGGTEAFF.

The gene calls are TRBV27 and TRBJ1-5; a weak D match, TRBD1 (6 bases). Trimming removed 6 bases at V and 4 bases at J, with 13 bases between. The germline V gene encodes CDR1 MNHEY and CDR2 SMNVEV (reference sequence). The CDR3 is made up of 14 amino acids. The CDR3 is CASSVTGINQPQHF. The CDR3 DNA reads TGTGCCAGCAGCGTAACAGGGATAAATCAGCCCCAGCATTTT.